The sequence of this T cell receptor (beta chain) was determined in a study of identical twins. Study results and limitations: Twin pairs' shared out-of-frame alpha sequences were enriched in low generation probability.

TCRdb used MiXCR to reprocess the 5' RACE reads, holding one entry per CDR3 protein. Of some 230,000 distinct CDR3 sequences listed, roughly 7.1% were seen once; the top ten hold more than 14%. In this sample, this clonotype turned up a few times. Its antigen remains unidentified. Germline-derived CDR1 and CDR2 are LGHNA and YSLEER. The trim removed 1 base at V and 4 bases at J, leaving 4 bases unmatched. CDR3 size: 15 residues. These data are also associated with another study on T cells expressing NK-cell markers.

The rearrangement uses TRBV4-3 and TRBJ2-3, with 8 bases fitting TRBD2. This TCR came from a woman under 30 in good health. The specimen sequenced was CD8+ T cells sorted from blood. CDR3 nucleotides: TGCGCCAGCAGCCAAGTAGCGGGGTGGGCAGATACGCAGTATTTT. It codes for CASSQVAGWADTQYF.